These T cell receptor beta chains were read from a single sample in a study of T cell repertoires in cytomegalovirus infection. These receptors lack a known antigen. TCRdb ran MiXCR on the reads and lists one entry per CDR3 protein. The table includes a few hundred thousand distinct CDR3 sequences, around 35% detected once. The input for sequencing was cultured PBMCs, taken from culture after CMV antigen stimulation. Receptor source: a human donor in good health (CMV status not recorded). Some clones in this sample may be carry-over from other donors' samples. The CDR3 runs from the conserved cysteine through the conserved F or W. The order of the fields is V gene, D gene, J gene, clone size, CDR3 protein, CDR3 DNA. D genes are given only for firm matches. Not all rows give a size; the values are once, few, many and, for expanded clones, a class.

V gene: TRBV7-2
D gene: -
J gene: TRBJ2-7
clone size: few
CDR3 protein: CASSLVAGAYEQYF
CDR3 DNA: TGTGCCAGCAGCTTAGTTGCAGGGGCCTACGAGCAGTACTTC

V gene: TRBV5-4
D gene: -
J gene: TRBJ2-2
clone size: -
CDR3 protein: CASSFGTANTGELFF
CDR3 DNA: TGTGCCAGCAGCTTCGGAACAGCGAACACCGGGGAGCTGTTTTTT

V gene: TRBV12-3/TRBV12-4
D gene: TRBD1
J gene: TRBJ2-3
clone size: many
CDR3 protein: CASSSGTGGHTDTQYF
CDR3 DNA: TGTGCCAGCAGCTCCGGCACAGGGGGCCACACAGATACGCAGTATTTT

V gene: TRBV15
D gene: -
J gene: TRBJ1-2
clone size: -
CDR3 protein: CATSRDPTPRSDGYTF
CDR3 DNA: TGTGCCACCAGCAGAGATCCCACGCCCCGAAGTGACGGCTACACCTTC

V gene: TRBV25-1
D gene: TRBD1
J gene: TRBJ1-1
clone size: -
CDR3 protein: CASSEYIGTGVETEAFF
CDR3 DNA: TGTGCCAGCAGTGAATATATAGGGACAGGGGTAGAGACTGAAGCTTTCTTT

V gene: TRBV19
D gene: -
J gene: TRBJ2-1
clone size: -
CDR3 protein: CASSRQSPYNEQFF
CDR3 DNA: TGTGCCAGTAGTAGACAATCGCCCTACAATGAGCAGTTCTTC

V gene: TRBV5-6
D gene: -
J gene: TRBJ1-5
clone size: -
CDR3 protein: CASSLRRFNQPQHF
CDR3 DNA: TGTGCCAGCAGCCTCAGACGGTTCAATCAGCCCCAGCATTTT

V gene: TRBV5-6
D gene: -
J gene: TRBJ2-7
clone size: -
CDR3 protein: CASSDALDEQYF
CDR3 DNA: TGTGCCAGCAGCGACGCCCTGGACGAGCAGTACTTC

V gene: TRBV12-3/TRBV12-4
D gene: TRBD2
J gene: TRBJ2-5
clone size: -
CDR3 protein: CASSKKTSGRETQYF
CDR3 DNA: TGTGCCAGCAGTAAAAAGACTAGCGGGAGGGAGACCCAGTACTTC

V gene: TRBV15
D gene: -
J gene: TRBJ2-6
clone size: few
CDR3 protein: CATSRLLGSSGANVLTF
CDR3 DNA: TGTGCCACCAGCAGATTATTAGGAAGCTCTGGGGCCAACGTCCTGACTTTC

V gene: TRBV7-6
D gene: -
J gene: TRBJ2-1
clone size: few
CDR3 protein: CASSPYAGSYNEQFF
CDR3 DNA: TGTGCCAGCAGCCCGTACGCCGGGAGTTACAATGAGCAGTTCTTC

V gene: TRBV7-2
D gene: -
J gene: TRBJ2-3
clone size: -
CDR3 protein: CASSLEITGSTDTQYF
CDR3 DNA: TGTGCCAGCAGCTTAGAGATAACGGGTAGCACAGATACGCAGTATTTT

V gene: TRBV3-1
D gene: -
J gene: TRBJ2-5
clone size: -
CDR3 protein: CASSQDFAARETQYF
CDR3 DNA: TGTGCCAGCAGCCAAGACTTCGCGGCTCGAGAGACCCAGTACTTC

V gene: TRBV7-6
D gene: TRBD1
J gene: TRBJ1-4
clone size: -
CDR3 protein: CASSSLGQATNEKLFF
CDR3 DNA: TGTGCCAGCAGCTCTCTGGGACAGGCAACTAATGAAAAACTGTTTTTT

V gene: TRBV7-2
D gene: TRBD1
J gene: TRBJ1-2
clone size: many
CDR3 protein: CASSFTGGDYGYTF
CDR3 DNA: TGTGCCAGCAGCTTTACAGGGGGCGACTATGGCTACACCTTC

V gene: TRBV4-1
D gene: -
J gene: TRBJ1-6
clone size: once
CDR3 protein: CASSQISDGSNSPLHF
CDR3 DNA: TGCGCCAGCAGCCAGATATCAGACGGTTCAAATTCACCCCTCCACTTT

V gene: TRBV7-2
D gene: TRBD1
J gene: TRBJ1-2
clone size: -
CDR3 protein: CASSLPREGAGYTF
CDR3 DNA: TGTGCCAGCAGCTTACCCCGGGAGGGGGCTGGCTACACCTTC

V gene: TRBV19
D gene: TRBD2
J gene: TRBJ2-2
clone size: few
CDR3 protein: CASRPSGSAAGELFF
CDR3 DNA: TGTGCCAGTAGACCTAGCGGGAGTGCCGCCGGGGAGCTGTTTTTT

V gene: TRBV4-2
D gene: -
J gene: TRBJ1-5
clone size: -
CDR3 protein: CASSQLQGLGSNQPQHF
CDR3 DNA: TGTGCCAGCAGCCAACTTCAAGGCTTGGGTAGCAATCAGCCCCAGCATTTT

V gene: TRBV19
D gene: -
J gene: TRBJ1-2
clone size: few
CDR3 protein: CASRGRGSYGYTF
CDR3 DNA: TGTGCCAGCCGCGGGAGAGGGAGCTATGGCTACACCTTC

V gene: TRBV28
D gene: TRBD2
J gene: TRBJ2-7
clone size: -
CDR3 protein: CASSLGRTWEQYF
CDR3 DNA: TGTGCCAGCAGCCTCGGGAGGACCTGGGAGCAGTACTTC